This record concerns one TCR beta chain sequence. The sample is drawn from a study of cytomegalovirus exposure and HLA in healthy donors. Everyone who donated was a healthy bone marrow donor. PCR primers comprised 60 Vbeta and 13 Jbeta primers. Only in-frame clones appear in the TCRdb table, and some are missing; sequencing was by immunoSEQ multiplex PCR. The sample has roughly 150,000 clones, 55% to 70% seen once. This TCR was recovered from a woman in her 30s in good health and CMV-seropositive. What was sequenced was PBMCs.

The chain's CDR3 is CASSATQGGDGYTF. CDR3 nucleotide sequence: TGTGCCAGCAGCGCGACTCAGGGAGGAGATGGCTACACCTTC. The chain recombines TRBV9 with TRBJ1-2, with a tentative D call TRBD1 (5 bases). Trimming took 3 bases from V and 6 from J, leaving 15 bases between them. The germline V gene has CDR1 SGDLS and CDR2 YYNGEE. The CDR3 sequence is 14 residues long. The full variable domain, with the rest looked up from reference TRBV9 and TRBJ1-2, is DSGVTQTPKHLITATGQRVTLRCSPRSGDLSVYWYQQSLDQGLQFLIQYYNGEERAKGNILERFSAQQFPDLHSELNLSSLELGDSALYFCASSATQGGDGYTFGSGTRLTVV.